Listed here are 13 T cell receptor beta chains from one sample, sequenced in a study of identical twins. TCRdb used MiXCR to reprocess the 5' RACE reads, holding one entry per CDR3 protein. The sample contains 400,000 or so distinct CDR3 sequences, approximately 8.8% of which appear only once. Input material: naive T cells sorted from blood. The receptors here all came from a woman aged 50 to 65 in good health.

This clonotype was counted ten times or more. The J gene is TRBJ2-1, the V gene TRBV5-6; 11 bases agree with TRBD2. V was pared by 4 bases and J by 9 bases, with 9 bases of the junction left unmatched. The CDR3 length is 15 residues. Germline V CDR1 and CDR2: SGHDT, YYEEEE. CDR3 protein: CASSPWTSGYGEQFF. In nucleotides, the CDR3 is TGTGCCAGCAGCCCTTGGACTAGCGGGTACGGTGAGCAGTTCTTC.

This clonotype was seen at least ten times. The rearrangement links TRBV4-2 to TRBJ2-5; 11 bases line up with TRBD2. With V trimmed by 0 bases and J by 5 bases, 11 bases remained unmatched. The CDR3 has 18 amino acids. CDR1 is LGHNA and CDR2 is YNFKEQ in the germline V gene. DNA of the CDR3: TGTGCCAGCAGCCAAGATCCAAGGGCTAGCGGGAGGCAGGAGACCCAGTACTTC. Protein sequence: CASSQDPRASGRQETQYF.

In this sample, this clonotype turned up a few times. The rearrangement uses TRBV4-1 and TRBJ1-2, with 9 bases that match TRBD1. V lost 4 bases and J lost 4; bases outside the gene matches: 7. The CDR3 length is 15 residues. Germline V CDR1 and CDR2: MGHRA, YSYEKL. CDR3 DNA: TGCGCCAGCAGCCCAAACACAGGGGGCGTCTATGGCTACACCTTC. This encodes CASSPNTGGVYGYTF.

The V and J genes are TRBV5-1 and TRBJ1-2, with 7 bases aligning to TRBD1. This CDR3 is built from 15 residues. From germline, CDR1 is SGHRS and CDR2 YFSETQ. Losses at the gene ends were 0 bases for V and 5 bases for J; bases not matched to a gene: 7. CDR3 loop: CASSLETGTAYGYTF. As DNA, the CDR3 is TGCGCCAGCAGCTTGGAAACCGGGACAGCTTATGGCTACACCTTC.

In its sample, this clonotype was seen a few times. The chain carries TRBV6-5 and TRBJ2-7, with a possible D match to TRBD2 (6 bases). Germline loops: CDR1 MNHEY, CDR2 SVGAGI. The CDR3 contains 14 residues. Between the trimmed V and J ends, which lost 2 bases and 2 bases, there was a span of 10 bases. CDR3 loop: CASSYGGDPYEQYF. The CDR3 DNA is TGTGCCAGCAGTTACGGAGGGGACCCCTACGAGCAGTACTTC.

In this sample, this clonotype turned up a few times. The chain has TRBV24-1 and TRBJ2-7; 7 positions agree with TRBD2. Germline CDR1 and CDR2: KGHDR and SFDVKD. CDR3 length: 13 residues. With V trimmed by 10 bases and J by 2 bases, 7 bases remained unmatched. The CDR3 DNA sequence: TGTGCCACGAGCGGGAAACCACCCTACGAGCAGTACTTC. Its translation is CATSGKPPYEQYF.

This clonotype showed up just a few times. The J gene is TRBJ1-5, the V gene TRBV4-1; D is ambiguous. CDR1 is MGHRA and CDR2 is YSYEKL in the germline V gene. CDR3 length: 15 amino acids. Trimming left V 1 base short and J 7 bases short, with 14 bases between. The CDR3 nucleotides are TGCGCCAGCAGCCAAGCTCAAATGCCGGGACAGCCCCAGCATTTT. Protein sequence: CASSQAQMPGQPQHF.

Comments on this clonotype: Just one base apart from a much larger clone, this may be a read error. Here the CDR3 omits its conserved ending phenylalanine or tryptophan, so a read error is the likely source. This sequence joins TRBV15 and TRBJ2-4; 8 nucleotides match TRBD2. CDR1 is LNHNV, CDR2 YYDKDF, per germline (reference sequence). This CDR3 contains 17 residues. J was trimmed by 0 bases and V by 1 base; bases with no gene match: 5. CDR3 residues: CATSRVPGGVAKNIQYY. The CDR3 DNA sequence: TGTGCCACCAGCAGAGTCCCGGGGGGGGTAGCCAAAAACATTCAGTACTAC.

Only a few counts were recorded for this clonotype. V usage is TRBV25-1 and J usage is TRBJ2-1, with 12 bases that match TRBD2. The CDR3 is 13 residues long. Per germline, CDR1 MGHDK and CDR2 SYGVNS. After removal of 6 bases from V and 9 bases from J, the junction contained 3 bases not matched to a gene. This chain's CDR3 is CASRTSGSSEQFF. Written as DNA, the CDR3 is TGTGCCAGCAGGACTAGCGGGAGCTCTGAGCAGTTCTTC.

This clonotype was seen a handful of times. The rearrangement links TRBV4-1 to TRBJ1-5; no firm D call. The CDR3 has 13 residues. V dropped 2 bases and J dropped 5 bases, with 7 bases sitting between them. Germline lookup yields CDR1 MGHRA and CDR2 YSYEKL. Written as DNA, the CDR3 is TGCGCCAGCAGCCAATTACGGGATCAGCCCCAGCATTTT. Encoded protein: CASSQLRDQPQHF.

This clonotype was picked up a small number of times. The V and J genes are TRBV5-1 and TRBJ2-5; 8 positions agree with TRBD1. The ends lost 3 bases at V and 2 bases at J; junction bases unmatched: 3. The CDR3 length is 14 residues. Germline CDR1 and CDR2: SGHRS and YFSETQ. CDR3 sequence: CASSSGQGQETQYF. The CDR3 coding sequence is TGCGCCAGCAGCTCTGGACAGGGACAAGAGACCCAGTACTTC.

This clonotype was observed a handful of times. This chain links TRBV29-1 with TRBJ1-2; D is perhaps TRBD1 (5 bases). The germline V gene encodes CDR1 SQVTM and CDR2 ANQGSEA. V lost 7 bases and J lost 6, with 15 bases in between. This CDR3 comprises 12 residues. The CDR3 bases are TGCAGCGGGGTCTGGACAAGTCATGGCTACACCTTC. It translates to CSGVWTSHGYTF.

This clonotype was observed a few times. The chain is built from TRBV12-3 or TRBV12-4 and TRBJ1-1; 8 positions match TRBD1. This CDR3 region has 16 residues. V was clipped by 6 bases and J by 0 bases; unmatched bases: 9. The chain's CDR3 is CASRRTGRSMNTEAFF. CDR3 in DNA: TGTGCCAGCAGGAGGACAGGGAGGTCGATGAACACTGAAGCTTTCTTT.